Given below is one TCR beta chain in context. Its specificity is not known. The data were obtained in a study of shared clonotypes between healthy human individuals. Study-wide findings and caveats: Clonotype sharing among donors was thought likely to change with sequencing depth.

Trimming cost V 3 bases and J 3 bases, with 14 bases left between them. Germline loops: CDR1 KGHSH, CDR2 LQKENI. CDR3 length equals 16 residues. The assay ran at deep level. Measured with immunoSEQ multiplex PCR; TCRdb has only the in-frame clones, and not every one. The repertoire holds approximately 1,500,000 clones, with about 96% as singletons. The TCR originated in a young man in good health. The specimen was naive CD4+ T cells sorted from blood. Subset denoted: CD45RA+ positively selected. The V and J genes are TRBV18 and TRBJ2-2, with TRBD2 as a possible D gene (5 bases). The CDR3 here is CASSPGVATDTGELFF. CDR3 DNA sequence: TGTGCCAGCTCACCTGGGGTAGCGACGGACACCGGGGAGCTGTTTTTT.